These 4 T cell receptor beta chains were sequenced from one sample in a study of graft-versus-host responses after intestinal transplantation. Produced via immunoSEQ multiplex PCR; TCRdb's table is partial and in-frame only. The profile covers about 63,000 clones, with roughly nine tenths appearing a single time and roughly 1.7% taken by the ten largest. Graft specimens yielded both intraepithelial and lamina propria lymphocytes. This specimen consisted of ileum tissue, obtained roughly 54 weeks after transplant. These receptors all come from a human patient who received an intestinal transplant, so some T cells may come from the graft donor.

The V and J genes are TRBV29-1 and TRBJ2-7; a weak D match, TRBD1 (6 bases). The CDR3 spans 14 residues. CDR1 is SQVTM and CDR2 is ANQGSEA in the germline V gene. Deletions cut 5 bases from V and 2 bases from J, with 16 bases between. The CDR3 loop reads CSVSGHLSPYEQYF. The CDR3, as DNA: TGCAGCGTTTCGGGACACCTCAGCCCCTACGAGCAGTACTTC.

V gene TRBV14 combines with J gene TRBJ2-3, with 7 bases fitting TRBD2. The CDR3 is made up of 18 amino acids. V lost 0 bases to trimming and J lost 4 bases; unmatched junction nucleotides: 13. Germline CDR1 SGHDN, CDR2 FVKESK. Here the CDR3 reads CASSQDEGAGAPPDTQYF. CDR3 nucleotide sequence: TGTGCCAGCAGCCAAGATGAAGGGGCGGGAGCTCCCCCAGATACGCAGTATTTT.

The chain combines TRBV4-1 with TRBJ2-5; weak D call: TRBD1 (5 bases). The germline gives CDR1 MGHRA, CDR2 YSYEKL. CDR3 length: 16 amino acids. The V end was cut by 0 bases, the J end by 5 bases, with 16 bases between. The CDR3 DNA reads TGCGCCAGCAGCCAAGATGAGGCAGGGCTAGGGGAGACCCAGTACTTC. Its translation is CASSQDEAGLGETQYF.

This chain uses TRBV28 with TRBJ1-6; D unresolved. V lost 6 bases and J lost 0, with 3 bases in between. Germline V gene sequence: CDR1 MDHEN, CDR2 SYDVKM. This CDR3 has 13 amino acids. The CDR3 spells CASSSSYNSPLHF. CDR3 in DNA: TGTGCCAGCAGCAGCTCCTATAATTCACCCCTCCACTTT. The complete variable domain, with remaining parts taken from reference TRBV28 and TRBJ1-6, reads DVKVTQSSRYLVKRTGEKVFLECVQDMDHENMFWYRQDPGLGLRLIYFSYDVKMKEKGDIPEGYSVSREKKERFSLILESASTNQTSMYLCASSSSYNSPLHFGNGTRLTVT.